What follows is one T cell receptor beta chain and its context. The source of the sample is a study of blood T cell repertoires in COVID-19. Study-level background: Samples came from the United States, Italy and Spain, spanning acute and convalescent COVID-19.

The assay was immunoSEQ multiplex PCR, and TCRdb's table has in-frame clones only and misses some. Of about 310,000 clones listed, 80% to 90% are singletons. The receptor's source is a woman in her forties or fifties who had recovered from COVID-19. The sequencing sample was made of peripheral blood.

The CDR3, as DNA: TGTGCCAGCAGCCCGGGGACAGCCTACGAGCAGTACTTC. It yields the protein CASSPGTAYEQYF. This rearrangement joins TRBV11-2 to TRBJ2-7, with 7 bases aligning to TRBD1. With V trimmed by 5 bases and J by 2 bases, 3 bases remained unmatched. Germline V gene sequence: CDR1 SGHAT, CDR2 FQNNGV. This CDR3 region has 13 residues.